This is a list of T cell receptor beta chains from one sample in a study of cytomegalovirus exposure and HLA in healthy donors. Produced via immunoSEQ multiplex PCR; TCRdb's table is partial and in-frame only. The data show 110,000 or so clones, 65% to 90% seen once. The sequencing sample was made of PBMCs. The receptor set was obtained from a woman in her thirties in good health and CMV-seronegative. Both conserved end residues are part of each CDR3. Each record gives: J gene, clone size, D gene, V gene, CDR3 protein, CDR3 DNA. The D gene is left open where the match is weak. For some rows the clone size is stated as once, few or many, or as a class when expanded; others skip it.

>TRBJ2-5|once|TRBD1|TRBV7-2
CASSSTGVQETQYF
TGTGCCAGCAGCTCTACAGGGGTGCAAGAGACCCAGTACTTC
>TRBJ2-1|once|TRBD1|TRBV7-9
CASSHTPGQGTNEQFF
TGTGCCAGCAGCCATACCCCGGGACAGGGGACGAATGAGCAGTTCTTC
>TRBJ2-3|-|TRBD2|TRBV15
CATSRGLAEDTQYF
TGTGCCACCAGCAGAGGACTAGCGGAAGATACGCAGTATTTT
>TRBJ1-5|few|TRBD1|TRBV5-1
CASSSTGKEPQHF
TGCGCCAGCAGCTCGACAGGGAAGGAGCCCCAGCATTTT
>TRBJ2-5|once|-|TRBV7-2
CASSLARRQETQYF
TGTGCCAGCAGCTTAGCGCGGAGGCAAGAGACCCAGTACTTC
>TRBJ2-3|few|-|TRBV2
CASSDSIYTQYF
TGTGCCAGCAGTGATTCCATTTATACGCAGTATTTT
>TRBJ2-1|once|TRBD1|TRBV7-9
CASSLILGQGYNEQFF
TGTGCCAGCAGCTTAATTTTAGGACAGGGGTACAATGAGCAGTTCTTC
>TRBJ2-7|once|-|TRBV18
CASSPLTGSYEQYF
TGTGCCAGCTCACCACTTACAGGCTCCTACGAGCAGTACTTC
>TRBJ2-3|-|-|TRBV5-1
CASSLGNQGFTDTQYF
TGCGCCAGCAGCTTGGGTAATCAGGGGTTTACAGATACGCAGTATTTT
>TRBJ2-7|-|TRBD2|TRBV5-4
CASSSRDYYEQYF
TGTGCCAGCAGCTCCCGGGACTACTACGAGCAGTACTTC
>TRBJ2-7|-|-|TRBV7-8
CASSGDRTYEQYF
TGTGCCAGCAGCGGCGACAGGACCTACGAGCAGTACTTC
>TRBJ2-1|once|TRBD1|TRBV10-3
CAIREDRAYNEQFF
TGTGCCATCAGGGAGGACAGGGCGTACAATGAGCAGTTCTTC
>TRBJ2-3|-|TRBD2|TRBV7-9
CASSSSVAGESTDTQYF
TGTGCCAGCAGCTCCAGCGTGGCGGGAGAGAGCACAGATACGCAGTATTTT
>TRBJ2-7|-|TRBD2|TRBV7-8
CASSLDVSGSRYEQYF
TGTGCCAGCAGCTTAGACGTTAGCGGGAGCCGGTACGAGCAGTACTTC
>TRBJ2-2|-|-|TRBV11-3
CASSFGGRELFF
TGTGCCAGCAGCTTTGGGGGCCGGGAGCTGTTTTTT
>TRBJ2-1|few|-|TRBV28
CASLRGGEQFF
TGTGCCAGCCTAAGGGGTGGTGAGCAGTTCTTC
>TRBJ1-6|-|TRBD1|TRBV5-1
CASSYALGTGYAYNSPLHF
TGCGCCAGCAGCTACGCTCTTGGGACAGGGTACGCCTATAATTCACCCCTCCACTTT
>TRBJ2-3|-|TRBD2|TRBV19
CASSKSGRASTDTQYF
TGTGCCAGTAGTAAAAGCGGGAGGGCTAGCACAGATACGCAGTATTTT
>TRBJ2-7|-|TRBD2|TRBV2
CASRGTSGHYEQYF
TGTGCCAGCAGGGGGACTAGCGGACACTACGAGCAGTACTTC
>TRBJ2-1|once|TRBD2|TRBV5-6
CASSLGLATQFF
TGTGCCAGCAGCTTGGGACTAGCGACCCAGTTCTTC
>TRBJ1-2|few|-|TRBV11-3
CASSGLSQGSYGYTF
TGTGCCAGCAGCGGGCTTAGCCAGGGGAGCTATGGCTACACCTTC
>TRBJ1-2|-|-|TRBV27
CASSPTGFRVESNYGYTF
TGTGCCAGCAGTCCGACAGGTTTTCGGGTTGAGTCTAACTATGGCTACACCTTC
>TRBJ2-5|-|-|TRBV12-5
CASGPTVLTGTQYF
TGTGCTAGTGGGCCGACAGTCCTCACCGGGACCCAGTACTTC